The rows below give T cell receptor beta chains drawn from one sample of a study of regulatory T cells. The repertoire was sequenced with immunoSEQ multiplex PCR; TCRdb's copy has only in-frame clones and lacks some. The sample lists roughly 23,000 clones, more than 70% occurring once. The sequenced sample was conventional CD4+ T cells sorted from blood. These receptors came from a child under 18 with CD3G deficiency. Both conserved end residues are trimmed from each CDR3.

>TRBV6-1|TRBJ2-7
ASTAGPVREQY
>TRBV11-2|TRBJ1-1
ASSLLGPRGGTEAF
>TRBV28|TRBJ2-7
ASSPTGTKTYEQY
>TRBV6-6|TRBJ2-4
ASSTGQVGAKNIQY
>TRBV5-1|TRBJ2-7
ASSLGPRDEQY
>TRBV27|TRBJ2-1
ASSSGPHNEQF
>TRBV18|TRBJ2-4
ASSPPGFLAKNIQY
>TRBV5-1|TRBJ2-3
ASSLTSGSTDTQY
>TRBV27|TRBJ2-1
ASSLKAASYNEQF
>TRBV27|TRBJ2-7
ASSSSRTTYYEQY
>TRBV30|TRBJ1-5
AWSEAGTQPQH
>TRBV28|TRBJ1-6
ASSLGTRGNSPLH
>TRBV6-1|TRBJ2-7
ASRVDRGQQY
>TRBV7-8|TRBJ2-3
ASSLGLAATDTQY